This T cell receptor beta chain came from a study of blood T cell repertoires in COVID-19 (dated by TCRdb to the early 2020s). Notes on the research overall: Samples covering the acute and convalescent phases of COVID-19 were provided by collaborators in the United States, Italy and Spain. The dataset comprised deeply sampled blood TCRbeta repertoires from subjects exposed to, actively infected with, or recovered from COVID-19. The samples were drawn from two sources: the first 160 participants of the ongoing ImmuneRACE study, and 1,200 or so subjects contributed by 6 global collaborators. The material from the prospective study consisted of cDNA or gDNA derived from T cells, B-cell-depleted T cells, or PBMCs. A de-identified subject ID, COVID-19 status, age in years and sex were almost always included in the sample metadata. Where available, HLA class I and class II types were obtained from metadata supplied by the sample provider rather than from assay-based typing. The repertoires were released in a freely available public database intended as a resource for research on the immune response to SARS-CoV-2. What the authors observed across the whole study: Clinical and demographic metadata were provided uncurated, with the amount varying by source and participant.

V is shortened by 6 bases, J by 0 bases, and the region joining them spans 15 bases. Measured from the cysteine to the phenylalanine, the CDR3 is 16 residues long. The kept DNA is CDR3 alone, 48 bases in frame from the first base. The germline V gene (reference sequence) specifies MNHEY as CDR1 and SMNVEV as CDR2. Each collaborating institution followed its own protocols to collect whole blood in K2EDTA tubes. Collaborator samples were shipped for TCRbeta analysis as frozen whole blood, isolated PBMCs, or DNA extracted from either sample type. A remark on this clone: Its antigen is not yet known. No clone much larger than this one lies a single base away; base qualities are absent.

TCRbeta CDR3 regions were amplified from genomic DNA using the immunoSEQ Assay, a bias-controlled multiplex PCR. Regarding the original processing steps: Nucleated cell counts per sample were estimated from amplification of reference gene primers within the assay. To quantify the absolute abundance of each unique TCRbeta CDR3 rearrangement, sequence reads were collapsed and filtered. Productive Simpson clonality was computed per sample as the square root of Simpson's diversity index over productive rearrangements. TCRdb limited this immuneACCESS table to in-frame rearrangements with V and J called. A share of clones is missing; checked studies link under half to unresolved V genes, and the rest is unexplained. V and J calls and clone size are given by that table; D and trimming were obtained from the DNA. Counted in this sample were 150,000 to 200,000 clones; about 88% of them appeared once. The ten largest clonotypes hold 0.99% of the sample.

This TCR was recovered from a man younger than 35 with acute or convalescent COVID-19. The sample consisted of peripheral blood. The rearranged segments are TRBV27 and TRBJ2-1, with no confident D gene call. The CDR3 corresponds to CASSRGRPSSYNEQFF. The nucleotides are TGTGCCAGCAGCCGCGGTAGACCCAGCTCCTACAATGAGCAGTTCTTC.